This T cell receptor (beta chain) was sequenced in a study of cytomegalovirus exposure and HLA in healthy donors. Donors were nominally healthy when sampled, though unrecorded immune exposures were likely. This clone has more than one count but fewer than ten. V was trimmed by 6 bases and J by 10 bases, leaving 23 bases between them. Germline V lookup: CDR1 SNHLY, CDR2 FYNNEI. The CDR3 runs 15 residues. Both 60 Vbeta primers and 13 Jbeta primers went into the PCR. Profiling relied on immunoSEQ multiplex PCR, and the TCRdb table lists in-frame clones only, not all of them. Counted here are 150,000 to 200,000 clones, about 10% occurring once; the ten biggest clones make up 1% to 1.5%.

V gene TRBV2 combines with J gene TRBJ2-3; possible D gene TRBD2, 6 bases. The sequence came from a woman in her 30s in good health and CMV-seropositive. The sequenced sample was PBMCs. CDR3 region: CASRRDGHTQYAQYF. CDR3 nucleotides: TGTGCCAGCAGGCGGGACGGCCACACTCAATATGCGCAGTATTTT.